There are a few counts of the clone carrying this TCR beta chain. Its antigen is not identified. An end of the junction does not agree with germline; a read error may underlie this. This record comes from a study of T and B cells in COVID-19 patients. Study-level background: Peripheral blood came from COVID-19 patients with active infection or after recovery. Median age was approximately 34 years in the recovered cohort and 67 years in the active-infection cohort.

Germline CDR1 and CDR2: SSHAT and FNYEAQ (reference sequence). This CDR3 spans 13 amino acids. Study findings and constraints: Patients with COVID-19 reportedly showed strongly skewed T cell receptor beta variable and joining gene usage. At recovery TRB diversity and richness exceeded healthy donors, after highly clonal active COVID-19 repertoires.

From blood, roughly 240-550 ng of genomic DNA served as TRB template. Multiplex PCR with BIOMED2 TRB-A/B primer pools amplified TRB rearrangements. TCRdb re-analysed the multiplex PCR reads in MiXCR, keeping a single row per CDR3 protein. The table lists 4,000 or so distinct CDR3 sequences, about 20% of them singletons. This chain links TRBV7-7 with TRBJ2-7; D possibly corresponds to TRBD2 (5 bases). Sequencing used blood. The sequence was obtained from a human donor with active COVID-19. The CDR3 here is CASSLANSYEQYF. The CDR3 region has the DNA TGTGCTAGCAGCTTAGCGAACTCCTACGAGCAGTACTTC. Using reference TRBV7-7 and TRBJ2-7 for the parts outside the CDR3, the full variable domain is GAGVSQSPRYKVTKRGQDVTLRCDPISSHATLYWYQQALGQGPEFLTYFNYEAQPDKSGLPSDRFSAERPEGSISTLTIQRTEQRDSAMYRCASSLANSYEQYFGPGTRLTVT.